The 6 T cell receptor beta chains below all came from one sample that was sequenced in a study of beta chain features in type 1 diabetes. Sequencing targeted expressed TCRB transcripts, as all isolated RNA had been reverse transcribed. Some clones are missing from TCRdb's copy, which holds only in-frame ones; the method was immunoSEQ multiplex PCR. The sample consists of about 150,000 clones, about a tenth of them appearing once. The sample consisted of central memory CD4+ T cells from blood. The receptors stem from a man aged 18-30 years in good health.

This sequence joins TRBV7-2 and TRBJ2-5; 13 bases align to TRBD2. Germline lookup yields CDR1 SGHTA and CDR2 FQGNSA. Trimming removed 2 bases from V and 8 bases from J; junction bases left unmatched: 8. The CDR3 spans 16 residues. The CDR3 nucleotides read TGTGCCAGCAGCTTAAGCCTCGGGACTAGCGGGGATACCCAGTACTTC. It translates to CASSLSLGTSGDTQYF.

The V call is TRBV2, the J call TRBJ1-4, with TRBD1 as a possible D gene (5 bases). Trimming shortened V by 3 bases and J by 8 bases, and 13 bases separated the two germline ends. Germline values: CDR1 SNHLY, CDR2 FYNNEI. The CDR3 covers 14 residues. The CDR3 DNA reads as TGTGCCAGCAGTGACCGGGACTTCGGGGAAAAACTGTTTTTT. Its protein product is CASSDRDFGEKLFF.

The chain carries TRBV29-1 and TRBJ2-7, with a possible D match to TRBD1 (5 bases). Germline lookup yields CDR1 SQVTM and CDR2 ANQGSEA. The length of the CDR3 is 14 residues. Trimming cost V 2 bases and J 6 bases, with 17 bases left between them. The DNA for the CDR3 is TGCAGCGTTGAAAAATCTCAAGGGGTCGGCGAGCAGTACTTC. Translating gives CSVEKSQGVGEQYF.

The chain recombines TRBV4-3 with TRBJ1-6, with D possibly being TRBD1 (5 bases). This CDR3 is built from 18 residues. Germline-derived CDR1 and CDR2 are LGHNA and YSLEER. V dropped 0 bases and J dropped 0 bases, with 12 bases sitting between them. As DNA, the CDR3 is TGCGCCAGCAGCCAAGAGACAGCCGTAAGCTCCTATAATTCACCCCTCCACTTT. This sequence encodes CASSQETAVSSYNSPLHF.

This clone was counted only a few times. V is TRBV18 and J is TRBJ2-7; TRBD1 agrees at 8 bases. CDR1 is KGHSH and CDR2 is LQKENI in the germline V gene. V lost 3 bases and J lost 2; bases outside the gene matches: 6. The CDR3 runs 15 residues. The CDR3 spells CASSPGGQGAYEQYF. DNA of the CDR3: TGTGCCAGCTCACCGGGCGGACAGGGTGCCTACGAGCAGTACTTC.

This clone was observed a handful of times. V and J are TRBV2 and TRBJ1-1, with TRBD1 identical over 7 bases. Trimming took 4 bases from V and 1 from J; bases not matched to a gene: 9. The CDR3 extends over 16 amino acids. Germline CDR1 and CDR2: SNHLY and FYNNEI. CDR3 residues: CASSGPGQTTNTEAFF. The CDR3 bases are TGTGCCAGCAGTGGGCCGGGACAGACAACGAACACTGAAGCTTTCTTT.